This T cell receptor beta chain originates from a study of cytomegalovirus exposure and HLA in healthy donors. Across the study: There were several hundred genotyped donors. Of these, roughly 80% fell in the genetic ancestry cluster associated with self-reported Caucasian donors. Study-wide results and caveats: Sequencing likely generated an artifact that appeared as a cluster of highly shared sequence variants. In vitro work confirmed that a few CMV-associated chains recognize CMV antigens.

It was with 60 Vbeta and 13 Jbeta primers that the PCR ran. Libraries were prepared by immunoSEQ multiplex PCR; TCRdb keeps only in-frame clonotypes and omits some of them. The sample yields tens of thousands of clones, less than 80% seen once. Note on this clone: Its antigen is unidentified.

V lost 3 bases to trimming and J lost 0 bases; unmatched junction nucleotides: 9. The germline V gene has CDR1 SQVTM and CDR2 ANQGSEA. The CDR3 covers 16 residues. The sequenced sample consisted of PBMCs. This receptor was identified in a woman between 35 and 50 years old in good health and CMV-seronegative. The rearrangement uses TRBV29-1 and TRBJ2-3; 7 bases are shared with TRBD2. CDR3 coding DNA: TGCAGCGTTGACCCCCCCGAAGCGGGAAGCACAGATACGCAGTATTTT. Protein sequence: CSVDPPEAGSTDTQYF.